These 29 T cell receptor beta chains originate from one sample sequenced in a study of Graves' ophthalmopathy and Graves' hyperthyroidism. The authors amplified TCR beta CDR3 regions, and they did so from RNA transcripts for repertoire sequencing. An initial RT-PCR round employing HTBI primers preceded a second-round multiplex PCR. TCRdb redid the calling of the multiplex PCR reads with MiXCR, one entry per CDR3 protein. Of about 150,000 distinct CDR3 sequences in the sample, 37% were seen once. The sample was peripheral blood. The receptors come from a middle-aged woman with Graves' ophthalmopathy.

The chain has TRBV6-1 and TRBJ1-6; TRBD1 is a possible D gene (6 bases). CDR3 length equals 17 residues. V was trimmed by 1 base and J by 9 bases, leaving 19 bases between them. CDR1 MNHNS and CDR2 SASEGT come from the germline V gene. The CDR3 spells CASSEVGGATIISPLHF. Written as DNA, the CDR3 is TGTGCCAGCAGTGAAGTAGGGGGGGCAACTATTATTTCACCCCTCCACTTT.

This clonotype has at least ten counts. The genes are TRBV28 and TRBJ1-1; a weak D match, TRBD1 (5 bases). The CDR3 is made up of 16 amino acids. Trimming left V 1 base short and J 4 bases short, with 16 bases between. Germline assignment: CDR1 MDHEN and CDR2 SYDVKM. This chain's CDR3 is CASSLSWHRTITEAFF. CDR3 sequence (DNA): TGTGCCAGCAGTTTATCATGGCACAGGACGATCACTGAAGCTTTCTTT.

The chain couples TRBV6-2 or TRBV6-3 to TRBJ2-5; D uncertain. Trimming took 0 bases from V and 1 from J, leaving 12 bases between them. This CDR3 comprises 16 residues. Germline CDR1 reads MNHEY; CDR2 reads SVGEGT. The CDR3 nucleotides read TGTGCCAGCAGTTACTCGGAAACTACCCCCCAAGAGACCCAGTACTTC. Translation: CASSYSETTPQETQYF.

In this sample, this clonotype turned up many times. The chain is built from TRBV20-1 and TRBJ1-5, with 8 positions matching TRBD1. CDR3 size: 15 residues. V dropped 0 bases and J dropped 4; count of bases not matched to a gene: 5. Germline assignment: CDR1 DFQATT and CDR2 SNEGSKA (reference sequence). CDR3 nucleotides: TGCAGTGCTAGAGATCAGGGGGCAGGTAATCAGCCCCAGCATTTT. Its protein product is CSARDQGAGNQPQHF.

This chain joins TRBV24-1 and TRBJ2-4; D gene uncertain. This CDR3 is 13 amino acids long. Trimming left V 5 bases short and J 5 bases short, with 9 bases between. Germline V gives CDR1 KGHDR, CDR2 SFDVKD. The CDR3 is CATSGWAENIQYF. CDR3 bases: TGTGCCACCAGTGGGTGGGCAGAAAACATTCAGTACTTC.

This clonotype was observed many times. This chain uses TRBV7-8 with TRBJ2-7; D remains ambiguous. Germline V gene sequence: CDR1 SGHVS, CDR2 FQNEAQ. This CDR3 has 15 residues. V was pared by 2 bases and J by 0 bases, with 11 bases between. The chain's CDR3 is CASSLSSGASYEQYF. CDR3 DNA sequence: TGTGCCAGCAGCTTATCGTCCGGCGCCTCCTACGAGCAGTACTTC.

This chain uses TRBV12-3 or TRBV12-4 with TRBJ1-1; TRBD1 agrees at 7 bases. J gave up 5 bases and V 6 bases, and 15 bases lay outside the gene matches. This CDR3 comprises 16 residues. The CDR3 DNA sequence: TGTGCCAGCAGCCTAGGGGACAGCCGGCGAGAGACTGAAGCTTTCTTT. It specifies CASSLGDSRRETEAFF.

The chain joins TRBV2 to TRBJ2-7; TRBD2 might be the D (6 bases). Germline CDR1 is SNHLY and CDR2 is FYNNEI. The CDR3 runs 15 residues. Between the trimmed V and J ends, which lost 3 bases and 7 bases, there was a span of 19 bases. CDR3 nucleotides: TGTGCCAGCAGTGATTTAGCGGAGAGAGTTCAAGAGCAGTACTTC. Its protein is CASSDLAERVQEQYF.

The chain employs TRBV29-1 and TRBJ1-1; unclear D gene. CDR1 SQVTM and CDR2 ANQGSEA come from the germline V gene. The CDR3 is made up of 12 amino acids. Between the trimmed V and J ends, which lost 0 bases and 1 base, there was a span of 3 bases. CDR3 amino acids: CSVEDPNTEAFF. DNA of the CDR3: TGCAGCGTTGAAGACCCGAACACTGAAGCTTTCTTT. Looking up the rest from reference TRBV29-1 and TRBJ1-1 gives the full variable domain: SAVISQKPSRDICQRGTSLTIQCQVDSQVTMMFWYRQQPGQSLTLIATANQGSEATYESGFVIDKFPISRPNLTFSTLTVSNMSPEDSSIYLCSVEDPNTEAFFGQGTRLTVV.

CDR3 DNA: TGTGCCAGCAGCCCTGGGACTAGCGGGGTCTACGAGCAGTACTTC. As protein: CASSPGTSGVYEQYF. The chain recombines TRBV11-2 with TRBJ2-7; 13 bases map to TRBD2. The CDR3 is 15 residues long. Germline CDR1 and CDR2: SGHAT and FQNNGV. V was clipped by 5 bases and J by 3 bases; unmatched bases: 4.

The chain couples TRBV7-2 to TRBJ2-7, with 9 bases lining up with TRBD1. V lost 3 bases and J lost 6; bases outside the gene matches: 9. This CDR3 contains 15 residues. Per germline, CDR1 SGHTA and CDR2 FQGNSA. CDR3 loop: CASSLGPDRGSEQYF. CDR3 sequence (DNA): TGTGCCAGCAGCTTGGGGCCGGACAGGGGATCCGAGCAGTACTTC.

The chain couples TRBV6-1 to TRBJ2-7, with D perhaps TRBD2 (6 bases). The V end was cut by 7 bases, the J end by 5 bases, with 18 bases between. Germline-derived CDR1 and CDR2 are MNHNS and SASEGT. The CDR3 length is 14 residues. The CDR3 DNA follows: TGTGCCAGCACCCCCCCAGAGGGAGGTCACGAGCAGTACTTC. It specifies CASTPPEGGHEQYF.

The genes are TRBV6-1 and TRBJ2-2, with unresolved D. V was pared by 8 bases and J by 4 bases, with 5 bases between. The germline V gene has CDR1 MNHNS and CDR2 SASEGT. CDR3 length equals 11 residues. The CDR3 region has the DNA TGTGCCAGCGGCTCCACCGGGGAGCTGTTTTTT. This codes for CASGSTGELFF.

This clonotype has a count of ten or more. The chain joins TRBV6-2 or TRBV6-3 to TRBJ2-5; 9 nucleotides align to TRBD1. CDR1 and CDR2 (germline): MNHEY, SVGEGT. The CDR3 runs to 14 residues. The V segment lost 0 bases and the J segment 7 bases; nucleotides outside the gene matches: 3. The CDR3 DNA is TGTGCCAGCAGTTACTCTGGACAGGGGAGGACCCAGTACTTC. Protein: CASSYSGQGRTQYF.

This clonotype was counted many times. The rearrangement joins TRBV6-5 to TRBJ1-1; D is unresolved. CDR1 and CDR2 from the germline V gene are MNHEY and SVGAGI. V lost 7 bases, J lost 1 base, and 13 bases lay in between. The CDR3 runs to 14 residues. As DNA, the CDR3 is TGTGCCAGCAAAGTTACGTATCAGAACACTGAAGCTTTCTTT. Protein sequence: CASKVTYQNTEAFF.

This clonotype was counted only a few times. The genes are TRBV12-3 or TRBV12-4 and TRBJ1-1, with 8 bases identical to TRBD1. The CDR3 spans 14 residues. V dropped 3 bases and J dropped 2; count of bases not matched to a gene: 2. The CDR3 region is CASSFSGGNTEAFF. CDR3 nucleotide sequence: TGTGCCAGCAGTTTCTCAGGGGGCAACACTGAAGCTTTCTTT.

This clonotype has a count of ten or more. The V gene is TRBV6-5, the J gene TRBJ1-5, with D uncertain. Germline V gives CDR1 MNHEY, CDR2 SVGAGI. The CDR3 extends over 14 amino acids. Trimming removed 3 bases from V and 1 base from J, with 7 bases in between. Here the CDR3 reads CASSYTASNQPQHF. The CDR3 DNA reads TGTGCCAGCAGTTATACGGCAAGCAATCAGCCCCAGCATTTT.

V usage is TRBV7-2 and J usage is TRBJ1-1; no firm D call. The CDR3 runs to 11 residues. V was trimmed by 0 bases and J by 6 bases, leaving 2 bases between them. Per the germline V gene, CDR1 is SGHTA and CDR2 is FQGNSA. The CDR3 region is CASSLAPEAFF. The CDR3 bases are TGTGCCAGCAGCTTAGCGCCTGAAGCTTTCTTT.

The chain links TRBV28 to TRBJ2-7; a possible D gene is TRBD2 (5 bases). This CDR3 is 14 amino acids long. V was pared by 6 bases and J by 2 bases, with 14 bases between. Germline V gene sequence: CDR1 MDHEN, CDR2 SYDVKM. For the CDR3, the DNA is TGTGCCAGCAGACCTAGCTATACGGCCTACGAGCAGTACTTC. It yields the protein CASRPSYTAYEQYF.

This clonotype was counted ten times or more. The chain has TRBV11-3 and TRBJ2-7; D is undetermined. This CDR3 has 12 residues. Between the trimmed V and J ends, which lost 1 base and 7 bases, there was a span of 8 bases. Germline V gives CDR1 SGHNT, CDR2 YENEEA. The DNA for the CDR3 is TGTGCCAGCAGCTTAGCAGGACGAGAGCAGTACTTC. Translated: CASSLAGREQYF.

CDR3 DNA: TGTGCCAGCAGTTTAACCCGGACACTGGGAAGGCAAGAGACCCAGTACTTC. The encoded protein is CASSLTRTLGRQETQYF. The rearrangement links TRBV27 to TRBJ2-5; a weak D match, TRBD1 (5 bases). Germline V gene lookup returns CDR1 MNHEY and CDR2 SMNVEV (reference sequence). V lost 2 bases and J lost 2, with 18 bases in between. The CDR3 is made up of 17 amino acids.

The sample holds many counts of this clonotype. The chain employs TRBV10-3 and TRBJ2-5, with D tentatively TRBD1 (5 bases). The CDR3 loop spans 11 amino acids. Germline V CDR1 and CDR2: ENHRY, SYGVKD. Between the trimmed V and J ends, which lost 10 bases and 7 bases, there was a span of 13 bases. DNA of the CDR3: TGTGCCACCTCGACAGAGGCGACCCAGTACTTC. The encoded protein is CATSTEATQYF.

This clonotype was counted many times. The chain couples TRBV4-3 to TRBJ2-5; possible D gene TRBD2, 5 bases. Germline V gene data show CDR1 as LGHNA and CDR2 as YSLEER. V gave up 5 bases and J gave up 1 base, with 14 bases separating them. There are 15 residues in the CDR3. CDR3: CASSTHVAIQETQYF. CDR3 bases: TGCGCCAGCAGCACCCATGTAGCGATCCAAGAGACCCAGTACTTC.

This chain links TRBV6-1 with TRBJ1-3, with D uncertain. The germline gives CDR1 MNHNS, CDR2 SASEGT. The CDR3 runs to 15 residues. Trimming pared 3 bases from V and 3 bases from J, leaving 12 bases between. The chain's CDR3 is CASSDWQANGNTIYF. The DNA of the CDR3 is TGTGCCAGCAGTGATTGGCAGGCCAATGGAAACACCATATATTTT.

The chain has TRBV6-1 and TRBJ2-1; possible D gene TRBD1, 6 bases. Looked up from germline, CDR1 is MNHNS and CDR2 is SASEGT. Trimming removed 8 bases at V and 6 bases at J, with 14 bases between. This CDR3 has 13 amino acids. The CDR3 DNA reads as TGTGCCAGCCTGGACAGTGGCGGCAATGAGCAGTTCTTC. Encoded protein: CASLDSGGNEQFF.

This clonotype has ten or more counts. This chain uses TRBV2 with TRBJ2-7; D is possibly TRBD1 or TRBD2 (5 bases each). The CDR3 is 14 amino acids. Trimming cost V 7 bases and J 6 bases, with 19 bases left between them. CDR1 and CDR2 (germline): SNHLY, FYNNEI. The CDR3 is CASIWGKLAGEQYF. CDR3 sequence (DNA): TGTGCCAGCATTTGGGGGAAGCTAGCTGGCGAGCAGTACTTC.

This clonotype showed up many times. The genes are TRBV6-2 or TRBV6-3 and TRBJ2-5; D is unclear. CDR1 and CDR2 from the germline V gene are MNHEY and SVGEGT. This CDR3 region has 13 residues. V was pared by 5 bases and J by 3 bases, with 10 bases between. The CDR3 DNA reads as TGTGCCAGCAGTAATGGTCCAAAAGAGACCCAGTACTTC. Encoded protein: CASSNGPKETQYF.

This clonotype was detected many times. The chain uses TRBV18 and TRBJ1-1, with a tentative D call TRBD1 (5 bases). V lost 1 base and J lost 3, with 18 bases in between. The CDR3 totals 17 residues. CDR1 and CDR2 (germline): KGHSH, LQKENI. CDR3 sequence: CASSPLAGLYSDTEAFF. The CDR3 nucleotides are TGTGCCAGCTCACCACTGGCGGGACTGTATAGTGACACTGAAGCTTTCTTT. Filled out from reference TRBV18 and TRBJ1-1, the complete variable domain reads NAGVMQNPRHLVRRRGQEARLRCSPMKGHSHVYWYRQLPEEGLKFMVYLQKENIIDESGMPKERFSAEFPKEGPSILRIQQVVRGDSAAYFCASSPLAGLYSDTEAFFGQGTRLTVV.

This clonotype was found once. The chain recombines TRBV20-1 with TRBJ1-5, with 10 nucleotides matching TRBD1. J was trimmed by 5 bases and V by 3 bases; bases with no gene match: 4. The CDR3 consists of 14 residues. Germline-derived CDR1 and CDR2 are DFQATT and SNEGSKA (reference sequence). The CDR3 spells CSASQDRGYQPQHF. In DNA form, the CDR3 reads TGCAGTGCTAGCCAGGACAGGGGGTATCAGCCCCAGCATTTT.